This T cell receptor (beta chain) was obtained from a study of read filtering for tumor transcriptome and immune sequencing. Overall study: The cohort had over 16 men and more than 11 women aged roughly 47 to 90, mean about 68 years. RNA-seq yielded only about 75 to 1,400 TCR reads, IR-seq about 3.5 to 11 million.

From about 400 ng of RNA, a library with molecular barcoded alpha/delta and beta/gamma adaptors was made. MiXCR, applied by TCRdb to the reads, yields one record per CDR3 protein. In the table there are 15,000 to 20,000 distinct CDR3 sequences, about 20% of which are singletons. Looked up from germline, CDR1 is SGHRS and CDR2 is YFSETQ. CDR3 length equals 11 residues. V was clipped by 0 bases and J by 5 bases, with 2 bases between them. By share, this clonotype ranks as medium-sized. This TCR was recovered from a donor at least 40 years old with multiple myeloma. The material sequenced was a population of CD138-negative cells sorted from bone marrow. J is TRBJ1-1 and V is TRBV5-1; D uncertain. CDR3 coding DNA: TGCGCCAGCAGCTTGGGGACTGAAGCTTTCTTT. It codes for CASSLGTEAFF.